Detailed here is one T cell receptor (beta chain). This study enrolled people aged about 18 to 100 from about two dozen US geographic areas. Cohort allocation depended upon clinical history that participants reported. The data were obtained in a study of blood T cell repertoires in COVID-19. Overall study: The cDNA or gDNA used as material had been derived from T cells, B-cell-depleted T cells, or PBMCs.

Per the original data handling: Scientists estimated how many nucleated cells there were by amplifying reference gene primers. Profiling relied on immunoSEQ multiplex PCR, and the TCRdb table lists in-frame clones only, not all of them. That table is the source of V, J and clone size, and D and trimming were worked out from the DNA. The table has about 220,000 clones, 86% seen once; the top ten hold over 3%. The source material was PBMCs or T cells enriched from blood (not recorded which). The TCR was taken from a woman between 40 and 55 years old with acute COVID-19.

CDR3 sequence (DNA): TGCGCCAGCAGCCGAACCCCAGGGCGGGGGCACAATGAAAAACTGTTTTTT. Its translation is CASSRTPGRGHNEKLFF. The gene calls are TRBV23-1 and TRBJ1-4; D is possibly TRBD1 (6 bases). TRBV23-1 is annotated as an ORF whose role is uncertain. Deletions cut 6 bases from V and 5 bases from J, with 22 bases between. The CDR3 is 17 amino acids.